The 23 T cell receptor beta chains listed next were all sequenced from one sample in a study of T cells in Graves' hyperthyroidism and ophthalmopathy (dated by TCRdb to about 2019). Libraries were built with multiplex PCR. The run used an Illumina HiSeq 2000. The TCR beta CDR3 regions were amplified from the RNA transcripts. For the first round of RT-PCR on the TCR CDR3, the HTBI primer set was used together with the Qiagen OneStep RT-PCR kit. TCRdb cleaned the public reads at Q25 with fastp, built clones with MiXCR and kept in-frame beta chains. Rows are combined by CDR3 protein, so each entry shows the most common genes and DNA. The sample table shows about 640,000 distinct CDR3 sequences, and roughly 20% are seen once. Of the sample, approximately 30% falls within the top ten clones. The specimen sequenced was blood. These receptors all come from a man aged 30 to 39 with Graves' ophthalmopathy.

In this sample, this clonotype turned up many times. The germline gene is not matched at one end of the junction; a read error may be the cause. This chain joins TRBV30 and TRBJ1-2; D is perhaps TRBD1 (5 bases). The length of the CDR3 is 8 residues. Germline CDR1 reads GTSNPN; CDR2 reads SVGIG (reference sequence). In DNA form, the CDR3 reads TGCGTCGGGGGTGGCTACACCTTC. Translation gives CVGGGYTF.

There are a few counts of this clonotype. V gene TRBV27 combines with J gene TRBJ1-2, with D unresolved. There are 13 residues in the CDR3. The V gene lost 7 bases and the J gene lost 0 bases, with 9 bases spanning the gap. The germline V gene has CDR1 MNHEY and CDR2 SMNVEV (reference sequence). CDR3 sequence reads: CASMGSTNYGYTF. The CDR3 DNA follows: TGTGCCAGCATGGGGTCCACTAACTATGGCTACACCTTC.

At least ten counts were recorded for this clonotype. The chain recombines TRBV3-1 with TRBJ2-7; possibly TRBD2 for D (5 bases). Germline assignment: CDR1 LGHDT and CDR2 YNNKEL (reference sequence). This CDR3 has 11 amino acids. The V gene lost 2 bases and the J gene lost 7 bases, with 6 bases spanning the gap. CDR3 region: CASSQRLEQYF. The CDR3, as DNA: TGTGCCAGCAGCCAACGACTAGAGCAGTACTTC.

The sample holds many counts of this clonotype. The CDR3 nucleotides are TGTGCCAGCAGTTGGGGACAGGGAAAGTCTAACGAGCAGTACTTC. Its translation: CASSWGQGKSNEQYF. The chain recombines TRBV28 with TRBJ2-7; 9 positions match TRBD1. The junction had 9 bases not matched to a gene; V was cut back by 4 bases and J by 5 bases. CDR3 size: 15 residues. Germline V gene sequence: CDR1 MDHEN, CDR2 SYDVKM.

This clonotype has just a few counts. V usage is TRBV6-1 and J usage is TRBJ1-1; 11 bases are shared with TRBD1. V trimming: 4 bases; J trimming: 4 bases; junction bases outside the gene matches: 2. The CDR3 sequence is 14 residues long. Germline V lookup: CDR1 MNHNS, CDR2 SASEGT. The CDR3 sequence: CASSGDRGVTEAFF. CDR3 DNA: TGTGCCAGCAGTGGGGACAGGGGGGTCACTGAAGCTTTCTTT.

This clonotype has at least ten counts. The chain carries TRBV14 and TRBJ2-2; D may be TRBD2 (5 bases). Trimming removed 3 bases from V and 0 bases from J, with 14 bases in between. Germline CDR1 reads SGHDN; CDR2 reads FVKESK. This CDR3 region has 17 residues. In nucleotides, the CDR3 is TGTGCCAGCAGCCACACTTGGGAGCAGGCGAACACCGGGGAGCTGTTTTTT. Translated: CASSHTWEQANTGELFF.

This chain uses TRBV14 with TRBJ1-3; the D gene is possibly TRBD1 (6 bases). In germline, CDR1 is SGHDN, CDR2 FVKESK. The CDR3 is made up of 16 amino acids. Trimming stripped 4 bases from V and 0 bases from J, with 13 bases between. The CDR3 spells CASSPTGHASGNTIYF. The CDR3, as DNA: TGTGCCAGCAGCCCAACGGGACATGCCTCTGGAAACACCATATATTTT.

This rearrangement joins TRBV6-2 or TRBV6-3 to TRBJ2-7, with 9 bases aligning to TRBD2. V was pared by 6 bases and J by 3 bases, with 9 bases of the junction left unmatched. There are 15 residues in the CDR3. Germline V gene data show CDR1 as MNHEY and CDR2 as SVGEGT. The DNA of the CDR3 is TGTGCCAGCAGATCCACGGGACTAGCCGGCTACGAGCAGTACTTC. Translated, it gives CASRSTGLAGYEQYF.

This clonotype has just a few counts. The rearrangement joins TRBV27 to TRBJ1-2; 7 bases match TRBD1. With 5 bases clipped from V and 3 bases from J, the junction kept 6 bases outside the gene matches. CDR1 is MNHEY and CDR2 is SMNVEV in the germline V gene (reference sequence). This CDR3 has 14 amino acids. The CDR3 is CASSHTGTDYGYTF. CDR3 DNA sequence: TGTGCCAGCAGTCATACGGGGACAGACTATGGCTACACCTTC.

This clonotype has a count of ten or more. The J gene is TRBJ2-1, the V gene TRBV20-1; a possible D gene is TRBD2 (5 bases). Per germline, CDR1 DFQATT and CDR2 SNEGSKA (reference sequence). The CDR3 consists of 16 residues. Trimming removed 4 bases at V and 0 bases at J, with 16 bases between. The CDR3 loop is CSATIRGDYSYNEQFF. The DNA for the CDR3 is TGCAGTGCTACTATACGCGGCGACTACTCCTACAATGAGCAGTTCTTC.

Only a few counts were recorded for this clonotype. V gene TRBV6-2 or TRBV6-3 combines with J gene TRBJ2-3; weak D call: TRBD1 (6 bases). V lost 2 bases, J lost 8 bases, and 17 bases lay in between. Germline V gene lookup returns CDR1 MNHEY and CDR2 SVGEGT. This CDR3 is 15 amino acids long. This CDR3 is CASSYPGTTAATQYF. The CDR3 bases are TGTGCCAGCAGTTACCCAGGGACAACCGCAGCTACGCAGTATTTT.

This clonotype was detected once. Mismatch with germline at one junction end may stem from a read error. The CDR3 region is CVSSSQRQLEQYF. In DNA form, the CDR3 reads TGTGTCAGCAGTTCCCAGCGTCAGTTAGAGCAGTACTTC. This chain uses TRBV28 with TRBJ2-7; D unclear. The CDR3 sequence is 13 residues long. The germline CDR1 and CDR2 sequences are MDHEN and SYDVKM.

This clonotype was seen at least ten times. V is TRBV12-3 or TRBV12-4 and J is TRBJ2-1, with TRBD2 matching 10 bases. The CDR3 covers 15 residues. The V gene end was trimmed by 3 bases and the J gene end by 9 bases; junction bases not matched to a gene: 8. The CDR3 bases are TGTGCCAGCAGTTTGATGCTAGCGGGAGTTGGTGAGCAGTTCTTC. This sequence encodes CASSLMLAGVGEQFF.

This clonotype was counted ten times or more. The chain combines TRBV2 with TRBJ2-7; 9 nucleotides line up with TRBD1. The V gene end was trimmed by 6 bases and the J gene end by 3 bases; junction bases not matched to a gene: 3. CDR3 size: 13 residues. Germline lookup yields CDR1 SNHLY and CDR2 FYNNEI. CDR3 sequence: CASRTGGNYEQYF. The CDR3 DNA sequence: TGTGCCAGCAGGACAGGGGGGAACTACGAGCAGTACTTC. Full variable domain (outside the CDR3, taken from reference TRBV2 and TRBJ2-7): EPEVTQTPSHQVTQMGQEVILRCVPISNHLYFYWYRQILGQKVEFLVSFYNNEISEKSEIFDDQFSVERPDGSNFTLKIRSTKLEDSAMYFCASRTGGNYEQYFGPGTRLTVT.

This clonotype turned up a few times. The genes are TRBV20-1 and TRBJ2-7; possibly TRBD2 for D (6 bases). This CDR3 is 14 amino acids long. V lost 1 base, J lost 2 bases, and 12 bases lay in between. The germline CDR1 and CDR2 sequences are DFQATT and SNEGSKA (reference sequence). As DNA, the CDR3 is TGCAGTGCTAGAGTGGAGGGTCTCGCCTACGAGCAGTACTTC. This gives the protein CSARVEGLAYEQYF.

The rearrangement links TRBV18 to TRBJ2-7; 9 bases fit TRBD2. V dropped 5 bases and J dropped 2; count of bases not matched to a gene: 10. Germline lookup yields CDR1 KGHSH and CDR2 LQKENI. This CDR3 has 16 residues. The CDR3, as DNA: TGTGCCAGCTCAGCCCTGACTAGCGGACCTCCCTACGAGCAGTACTTC. This translates into CASSALTSGPPYEQYF.

This chain joins TRBV9 and TRBJ2-1; D tentatively fits TRBD1 or TRBD2 (5 bases each). Trimming pared 0 bases from V and 9 bases from J, leaving 10 bases between. The CDR3 consists of 13 residues. CDR1 and CDR2 from the germline V gene are SGDLS and YYNGEE. The CDR3 loop reads CASSVAGGGEQFF. CDR3 sequence (DNA): TGTGCCAGCAGCGTAGCTGGGGGTGGTGAGCAGTTCTTC. Together with reference TRBV9 and TRBJ2-1, the CDR3 gives the full variable domain: DSGVTQTPKHLITATGQRVTLRCSPRSGDLSVYWYQQSLDQGLQFLIQYYNGEERAKGNILERFSAQQFPDLHSELNLSSLELGDSALYFCASSVAGGGEQFFGPGTRLTVL.

This clonotype occurred a few times. V usage is TRBV3-1 and J usage is TRBJ2-7; D possibly uses TRBD1 or TRBD2 (5 bases each). Germline lookup yields CDR1 LGHDT and CDR2 YNNKEL (reference sequence). The CDR3 consists of 14 residues. V was cut by 3 bases and J by 0 bases, with 9 bases left in between. The CDR3 protein is CASSHRDPSYEQYF. The CDR3 nucleotides read TGTGCCAGCAGCCACCGGGACCCCTCCTACGAGCAGTACTTC.

The V gene is TRBV20-1, the J gene TRBJ1-5; D gene unclear. The CDR3 length is 13 residues. Trimming cost V 5 bases and J 0 bases, with 8 bases left between them. The germline gives CDR1 DFQATT, CDR2 SNEGSKA (reference sequence). The CDR3 nucleotides are TGCAGTGCTCGTCACGGTAGCAATCAGCCCCAGCATTTT. Its translation is CSARHGSNQPQHF.

This clonotype occurred many times. The chain recombines TRBV20-1 with TRBJ2-1, with 9 nucleotides matching TRBD2. Unmatched junction bases numbered 15, after V lost 4 bases and J lost 8 bases. This CDR3 comprises 16 residues. Germline V gene sequence: CDR1 DFQATT, CDR2 SNEGSKA (reference sequence). CDR3 sequence (DNA): TGCAGTGCTAATGACGTTTGGATAGCGGGAGATGATGAGCAGTTCTTC. This translates into CSANDVWIAGDDEQFF.

Ten or more counts support this clonotype. J is TRBJ1-5 and V is TRBV12-3 or TRBV12-4; weak D call: TRBD1 (6 bases). This CDR3 has 14 amino acids. Trimming took off 9 bases at V and 3 bases at J, with 15 bases between the two ends. The CDR3 loop is CASVRGGNNQPQHF. The CDR3 nucleotides read TGTGCCAGTGTTAGAGGGGGGAACAATCAGCCCCAGCATTTT.

This chain uses TRBV4-2 with TRBJ2-1; D ambiguous. The germline CDR1 and CDR2 sequences are LGHNA and YNFKEQ. Between the trimmed V and J ends, which lost 0 bases and 4 bases, there was a span of 10 bases. This CDR3 has 15 amino acids. The CDR3 loop is CASSQDGVTYNEQFF. CDR3 bases: TGTGCCAGCAGCCAAGACGGCGTGACTTACAATGAGCAGTTCTTC.

The chain is built from TRBV5-1 and TRBJ1-1; unclear D gene. Trimming left V 4 bases short and J 4 bases short, with 17 bases between. From germline, CDR1 is SGHRS and CDR2 YFSETQ. The length of the CDR3 is 15 residues. The DNA for the CDR3 is TGCGCCAGCAGCCTGGAAGGGTTGGCGCTCACTGAAGCTTTCTTT. Translated: CASSLEGLALTEAFF.